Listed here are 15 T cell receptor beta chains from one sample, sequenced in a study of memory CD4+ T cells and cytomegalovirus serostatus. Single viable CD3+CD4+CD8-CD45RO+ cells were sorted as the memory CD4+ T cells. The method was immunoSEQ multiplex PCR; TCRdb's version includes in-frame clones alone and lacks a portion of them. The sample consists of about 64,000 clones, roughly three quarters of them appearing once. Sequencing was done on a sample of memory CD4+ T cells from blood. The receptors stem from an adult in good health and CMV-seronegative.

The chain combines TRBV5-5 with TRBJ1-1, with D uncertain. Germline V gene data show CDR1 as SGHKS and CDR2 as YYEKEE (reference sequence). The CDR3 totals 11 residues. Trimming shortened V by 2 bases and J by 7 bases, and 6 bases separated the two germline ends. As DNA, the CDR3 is TGTGCCAGCAGCTTAGAACTTGAAGCTTTCTTT. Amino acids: CASSLELEAFF. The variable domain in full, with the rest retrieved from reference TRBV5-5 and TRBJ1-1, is DAGVTQSPTHLIKTRGQQVTLRCSPISGHKSVSWYQQVLGQGPQFIFQYYEKEERGRGNFPDRFSARQFPNYSSELNVNALLLGDSALYLCASSLELEAFFGQGTRLTVV.

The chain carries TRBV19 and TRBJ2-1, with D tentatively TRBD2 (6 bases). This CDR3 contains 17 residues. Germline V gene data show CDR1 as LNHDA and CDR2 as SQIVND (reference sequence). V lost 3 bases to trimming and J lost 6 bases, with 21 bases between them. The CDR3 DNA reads TGTGCCAGTAGTATCCCGATGAGAGCGGGCAGGGCCAATGAGCAGTTCTTC. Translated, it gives CASSIPMRAGRANEQFF.

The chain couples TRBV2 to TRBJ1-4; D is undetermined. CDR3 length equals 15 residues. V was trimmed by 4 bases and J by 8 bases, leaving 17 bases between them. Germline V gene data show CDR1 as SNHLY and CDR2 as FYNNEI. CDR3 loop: CASSVRPRQAEKLFF. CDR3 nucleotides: TGTGCCAGCAGTGTAAGGCCCAGGCAAGCCGAAAAACTGTTTTTT.

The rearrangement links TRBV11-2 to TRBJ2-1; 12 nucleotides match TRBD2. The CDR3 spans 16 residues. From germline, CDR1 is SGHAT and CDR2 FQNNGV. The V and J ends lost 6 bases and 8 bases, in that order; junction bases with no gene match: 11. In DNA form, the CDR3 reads TGTGCCAGCAGTCCCCGGGGGCTAGCGGGAGGGCATGAGCAGTTCTTC. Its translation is CASSPRGLAGGHEQFF.

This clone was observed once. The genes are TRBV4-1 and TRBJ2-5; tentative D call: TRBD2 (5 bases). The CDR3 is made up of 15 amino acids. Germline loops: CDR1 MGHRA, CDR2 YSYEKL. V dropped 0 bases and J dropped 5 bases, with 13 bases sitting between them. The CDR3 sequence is CASSQDEGSWETQYF. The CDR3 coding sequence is TGCGCCAGCAGCCAAGACGAGGGCAGTTGGGAGACCCAGTACTTC.

CDR3 DNA sequence: TGCGCCAGCAGCTTGGGTGCCACTGTATTTGCAACTAATGAAAAACTGTTTTTT. Protein sequence: CASSLGATVFATNEKLFF. The chain carries TRBV5-1 and TRBJ1-4; no firm D call. The CDR3 runs to 18 residues. CDR1 SGHRS and CDR2 YFSETQ come from the germline V gene. The ends were cut back, 0 bases at V and 0 bases at J, with 15 bases in the middle.

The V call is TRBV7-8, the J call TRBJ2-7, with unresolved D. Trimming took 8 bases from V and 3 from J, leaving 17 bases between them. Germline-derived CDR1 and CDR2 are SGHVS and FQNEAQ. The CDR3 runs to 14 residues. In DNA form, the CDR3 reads TGTGCCAGCGGTCAGCCAGGCGGTGGCTACGAGCAGTACTTC. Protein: CASGQPGGGYEQYF.

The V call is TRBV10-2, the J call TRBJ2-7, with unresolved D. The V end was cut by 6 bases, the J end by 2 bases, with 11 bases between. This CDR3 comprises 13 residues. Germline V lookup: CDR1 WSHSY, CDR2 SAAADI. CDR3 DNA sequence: TGCGCCAGCAGCGCAGACCCCACCTACGAGCAGTACTTC. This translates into CASSADPTYEQYF.

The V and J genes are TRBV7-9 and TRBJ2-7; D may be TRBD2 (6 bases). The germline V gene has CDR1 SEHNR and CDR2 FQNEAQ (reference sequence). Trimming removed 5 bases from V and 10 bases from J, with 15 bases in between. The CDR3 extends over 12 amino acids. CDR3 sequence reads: CASSVRETSQYF. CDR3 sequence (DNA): TGTGCCAGCAGCGTACGGGAGACCAGCCAGTACTTC.

This CDR3 is CASSGQGTGNTEAFF. CDR3 DNA sequence: TGCGCCAGCAGCGGACAGGGTACGGGGAACACTGAAGCTTTCTTT. This chain joins TRBV5-1 and TRBJ1-1; 8 nucleotides align to TRBD1. Trimming cost V 4 bases and J 1 base; bases outside gene matches: 6. The V gene's germline CDR1 is SGHRS and CDR2 YFSETQ. The CDR3 totals 15 residues.

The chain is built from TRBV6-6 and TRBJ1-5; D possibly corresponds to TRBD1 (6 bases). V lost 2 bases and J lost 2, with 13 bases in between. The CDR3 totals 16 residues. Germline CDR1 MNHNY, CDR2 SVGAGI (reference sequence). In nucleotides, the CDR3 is TGTGCCAGCAGTTACCCGGGGGGGGCACGCAATCAGCCCCAGCATTTT. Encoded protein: CASSYPGGARNQPQHF.

The CDR3 reads CASSDSRGLGARGRTEAFF. CDR3 nucleotides: TGTGCCAGCAGCGACTCCCGGGGGCTCGGGGCAAGGGGAAGGACTGAAGCTTTCTTT. The chain joins TRBV9 to TRBJ1-1; D is perhaps TRBD1 (6 bases). The CDR3 length is 19 residues. Trimming took off 3 bases at V and 5 bases at J, with 29 bases between the two ends. Germline V CDR1 and CDR2: SGDLS, YYNGEE.

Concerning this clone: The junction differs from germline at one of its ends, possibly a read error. CDR3 loop: CASTPGPTNEKLFF. The CDR3 bases are TGTGCCAGCACCCCGGGACCAACAAATGAAAAACTGTTTTTT. This rearrangement joins TRBV7-3 to TRBJ1-4; perhaps TRBD1 as D (5 bases). The CDR3 sequence is 14 residues long. Germline V gives CDR1 SGHTA, CDR2 FQGTGA.

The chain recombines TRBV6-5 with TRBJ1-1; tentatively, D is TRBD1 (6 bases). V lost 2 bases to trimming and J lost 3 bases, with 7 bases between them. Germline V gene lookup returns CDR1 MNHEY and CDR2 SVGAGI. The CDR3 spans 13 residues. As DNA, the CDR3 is TGTGCCAGCAGTTACGCAGGGGACACTGAAGCTTTCTTT. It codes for CASSYAGDTEAFF.

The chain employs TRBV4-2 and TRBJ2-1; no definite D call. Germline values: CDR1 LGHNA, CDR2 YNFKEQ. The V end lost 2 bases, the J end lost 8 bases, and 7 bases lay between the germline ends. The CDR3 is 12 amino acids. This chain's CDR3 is CASSQRVDEQFF. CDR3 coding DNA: TGTGCCAGCAGCCAAAGAGTGGATGAGCAGTTCTTC.